A selection of T cell receptor beta chains follows, all from one sample in a study of technical replicates of blood from a few donors. The method was immunoSEQ multiplex PCR; TCRdb's version includes in-frame clones alone and lacks a portion of them. This table holds some 73,000 clones, 85% to 95% found once. Input material: PBMCs. Every receptor here comes from a human donor in good health. Some clones in this sample may be carry-over from other donors' samples. Each CDR3 is given with its conserved first and last residue. D genes are given only for firm matches. Expanded clones get a size class; other rows say once, few or many, or leave the size out.

size,D,J,V,DNA,CDR3
-,TRBD2,TRBJ2-1,TRBV12-5,TGTGCTAGTGGTGCCGAGAGCGGGAGGGGTTACAATGAGCAGTTCTTC,CASGAESGRGYNEQFF
-,-,TRBJ2-5,TRBV15,TGTGCCACCAGCAGAGATCTTGAGCGGCCCCAGTACTTC,CATSRDLERPQYF
-,TRBD2,TRBJ2-1,TRBV11-2,TGTGCCAGCAGCAGTAGCGGGAGCTCCTACAATGAGCAGTTCTTC,CASSSSGSSYNEQFF
-,TRBD1,TRBJ1-2,TRBV19,TGTGCCAGTAGCGCAAGACAGGGCAGGAACTATGGCTACACCTTC,CASSARQGRNYGYTF
-,-,TRBJ2-1,TRBV7-9,TGTGCCAGCAGCTTAGCGGTCCTCAGGGTAGACGAGCAGTTCTTC,CASSLAVLRVDEQFF
-,-,TRBJ2-1,TRBV7-9,TGTGCCAGCAGCTTATTCGGGGGGCACAATGAGCAGTTCTTC,CASSLFGGHNEQFF
-,-,TRBJ2-4,TRBV7-2,TGTGCCAGCAGCTTAGTAAGGGCGGGAGCCAAAAACATTCAGTACTTC,CASSLVRAGAKNIQYF
-,-,TRBJ1-1,TRBV7-9,TGTGCCAGCAGCCCATCGAGCACGAACACTGAAGCTTTCTTT,CASSPSSTNTEAFF
-,TRBD2,TRBJ2-5,TRBV7-8,TGTGCCAGCAGCCTCATCGGGACTAGGGAAGAGGAGACCCAGTACTTC,CASSLIGTREEETQYF
-,TRBD1,TRBJ1-5,TRBV7-9,TGTGCCAGTATCATAGGGGGGACAGTCTATAGCAATCAGCCCCAGCATTTT,CASIIGGTVYSNQPQHF
-,TRBD1,TRBJ1-2,TRBV5-1,TGCGCCAGCAGCCCGGGACAGGGGGCCTATGGCTACACCTTC,CASSPGQGAYGYTF
once,TRBD2,TRBJ2-1,TRBV30,TGTGCCTGGAGTGTTCGGGGGGGTGAGCAGTTCTTC,CAWSVRGGEQFF
-,TRBD1,TRBJ2-7,TRBV11-2,TGTGCCCGATACAGGGGCCACTACGAGCAGTACTTC,CARYRGHYEQYF
-,TRBD2,TRBJ2-1,TRBV5-1,TGCGCCAGCAGCTGGGGCGGGGGGTACAATGAGCAGTTCTTC,CASSWGGGYNEQFF
once,-,TRBJ2-1,TRBV5-6,TGTGCCAGCAGCCAGGGGAGCTTGAGACTAGCAAGATCCTACAATGAGCAGTTCTTC,CASSQGSLRLARSYNEQFF
once,TRBD2,TRBJ2-1,TRBV5-5,TGTGCCAGCAGCTTGGGCGCGGGAGGGCTGAATGAGCAGTTCTTC,CASSLGAGGLNEQFF
once,TRBD2,TRBJ2-4,TRBV5-4,TGTGCCAGCAGCTCCGGCGGGAGTGACAAAAACATTCAGTACTTC,CASSSGGSDKNIQYF
-,-,TRBJ2-7,TRBV5-6,TGTGCCAGCAGCTTGGGATACGTCAGTTTCCGCGAGCAGTACTTC,CASSLGYVSFREQYF
-,TRBD1,TRBJ1-4,TRBV7-2,TGTGCCAGCAGCTTAAGACAGGGTGGAAAACTGTTTTTT,CASSLRQGGKLFF
-,TRBD1,TRBJ2-3,TRBV7-2,TGTGCCAGCAGCTTAACTCGGGACAGGGGCACAGATACGCAGTATTTT,CASSLTRDRGTDTQYF
-,-,TRBJ1-3,TRBV5-6,TGTGCCAGCAGCCGTCGGGAAGTAGCTGGAAACACCATATATTTT,CASSRREVAGNTIYF
-,-,TRBJ2-6,TRBV7-9,TGTGCCAGCAGCGAGCCCGGGGCCAACGTCCTGACTTTC,CASSEPGANVLTF
-,TRBD2,TRBJ2-7,TRBV2,TGTGCCAGCAGACCATGGACTAGCGGGAGGGCGAGGGACTCCTACGAGCAGTACTTC,CASRPWTSGRARDSYEQYF
-,TRBD2,TRBJ2-1,TRBV5-1,TGCGCCAGCAGCGGGACTAGCGGGAGAAGGAATGAGCAGTTCTTC,CASSGTSGRRNEQFF
-,TRBD1,TRBJ1-2,TRBV6-5,TGTGCCAGCAGTTACTCGGGACAGCCTAGCTATGGCTACACCTTC,CASSYSGQPSYGYTF
-,-,TRBJ2-1,TRBV7-3,TGTGCCAGCAGCTTAGGTGGGGGGGCGAATGAGCAGTTCTTC,CASSLGGGANEQFF
-,TRBD1,TRBJ1-6,TRBV5-5,TGTGCCAGCAGCTTGGAGCGGCGGACAGGGCTCCACTTT,CASSLERRTGLHF
-,-,TRBJ2-7,TRBV5-6,TGTGCCAGCAGCCGCGAACAGGGTCTGGGGGAGCAGTACTTC,CASSREQGLGEQYF
-,-,TRBJ2-7,TRBV29-1,TGCAGCGTTGGGGGGGGCCCGACGGCTGGGGAGCAGTACTTC,CSVGGGPTAGEQYF
-,-,TRBJ1-3,TRBV5-6,TGTGCCAGCAGCTTTGTAGGGGCTGGAAACACCATATATTTT,CASSFVGAGNTIYF
-,-,TRBJ2-2,TRBV6-5,TGTGCCAGCAGTTCCCATTACGGGAGAGGCACCGGGGAGCTGTTTTTT,CASSSHYGRGTGELFF
-,-,TRBJ2-5,TRBV5-1,TGCGCCAGCAGCTTCGGAAGAGGTTGGAACCAAGAGACCCAGTACTTC,CASSFGRGWNQETQYF
-,-,TRBJ1-5,TRBV12-5,TGTGCTAGTGGTTTCCGTCTCAGCAATCAGCCCCAGCATTTT,CASGFRLSNQPQHF
-,TRBD2,TRBJ2-5,TRBV19,TGTGCCAGTAGTATAACCGGACGCGGGGGAGCCCAGACCCAGTACTTC,CASSITGRGGAQTQYF
-,-,TRBJ2-5,TRBV5-1,TGCGCCAGCAGCTTAGGCGACAGCCCCCAAGAGACCCAGTACTTC,CASSLGDSPQETQYF
-,-,TRBJ2-1,TRBV2,TGTGCCAGCAGTTGGTGGGAGGAGCAGTTCTTC,CASSWWEEQFF
-,-,TRBJ1-2,TRBV11-2,TGTGCCAGCAGCTTTCAGGGTCTAGGATATGGCTACACCTTC,CASSFQGLGYGYTF
-,TRBD1,TRBJ2-1,TRBV7-7,TGTGCCAGCAGCCCCAGTTCCCTGGGCGTGACAGGGGACTACAATGAGCAGTTCTTC,CASSPSSLGVTGDYNEQFF
-,TRBD2,TRBJ2-7,TRBV2,TGTGCCAGCAGTGAAGGGCTAGCGGGGTTTTACGAGCAGTACTTC,CASSEGLAGFYEQYF
-,-,TRBJ2-1,TRBV4-2,TGTGCCAGCAGCCAAGGGCTTGGGCCAAGCACCTCCTACAATGAGCAGTTCTTC,CASSQGLGPSTSYNEQFF
-,TRBD1,TRBJ2-7,TRBV27,TGTGCCAGCAGTTTACACGGGACAGGGGGCTCCTACGAGCAGTACTTC,CASSLHGTGGSYEQYF
-,-,TRBJ1-1,TRBV7-2,TGTGCCAGCAGCTTCGCGTGGGGGGGGGTGAACACTGAAGCTTTCTTT,CASSFAWGGVNTEAFF
-,-,TRBJ2-3,TRBV7-3,TGTGCCAGCAGCTTTAGCGGAACCACAGATACGCAGTATTTT,CASSFSGTTDTQYF
-,-,TRBJ1-2,TRBV2,TGTGCCAGCAGGATGCAGGGCGGCTACACCTTC,CASRMQGGYTF
-,-,TRBJ1-5,TRBV19,TGTGCCAGTAGTATTTTGGGGCAGGGTCAGCCCCAGCATTTT,CASSILGQGQPQHF
-,-,TRBJ1-2,TRBV6-6,TGTGCCAGCAGAAATACAGGATCTGGGTATGGCTACACCTTC,CASRNTGSGYGYTF
-,-,TRBJ2-5,TRBV4-1,TGCGCCAGCAGGGGCAGGGCCGAGGAGACCCAGTACTTC,CASRGRAEETQYF
-,TRBD2,TRBJ2-7,TRBV27,TGTGCCAGCAGTCCTAAGGCAGACAGAACTAGCGAGATTCCCTACGAGCAGTACTTC,CASSPKADRTSEIPYEQYF
-,-,TRBJ1-2,TRBV7-2,TGTGCCAGCAGCTTAGTTGTAGGGGAATATGGCTACACCTTC,CASSLVVGEYGYTF
-,-,TRBJ2-1,TRBV7-6,TGTGCCAGCAGCAAAGGACAGAGGGCCTACAATGAGCAGTTCTTC,CASSKGQRAYNEQFF
-,-,TRBJ2-7,TRBV25-1,TGTGCCAGCAGTGATACGTGGGGGCGGTACTTC,CASSDTWGRYF
-,TRBD1,TRBJ1-5,TRBV7-2,TGTGCCAGCAGCTCCCGGACAGGGAATCAGCCCCAGCATTTT,CASSSRTGNQPQHF
-,TRBD1,TRBJ1-1,TRBV6-4,TGTGCCAGCAGTGCCTTTCCGGGACAGGGGATAACTGAAGCTTTCTTT,CASSAFPGQGITEAFF
-,-,TRBJ1-1,TRBV14,TGTGCCAGCAGCCAAGATATCCGTTTTGAAGCTTTCTTT,CASSQDIRFEAFF
-,TRBD2,TRBJ2-1,TRBV4-2,TGTGCCAGCAGCCAAGCTAGCGGGGCCAACAATGAGCAGTTCTTC,CASSQASGANNEQFF
-,-,TRBJ1-5,TRBV15,TGTGCCACCAGCACCAGAGCCCGGGGGTCGAGCAATCAGCCCCAGCATTTT,CATSTRARGSSNQPQHF
-,TRBD2,TRBJ2-3,TRBV2,TGTGCCAGCAGTACCGGGACTAGCGGGGGACAAGGGGGTACGCAGTATTTT,CASSTGTSGGQGGTQYF
-,TRBD2,TRBJ2-2,TRBV11-2,TGTGCCAGCAGCTTAGCTTCGCGGGGGGGGGTAATACAATCCGGGGAGCTGTTTTTT,CASSLASRGGVIQSGELFF
-,-,TRBJ2-7,TRBV10-1,TGCGCCAGCAGTCGATACAGGGTAACGGACTCCTACGAGCAGTACTTC,CASSRYRVTDSYEQYF
once,TRBD1,TRBJ1-5,TRBV4-3,TGCGCCAGCAGCCTCACTGACAGGGATAATCAGCCCCAGCATTTT,CASSLTDRDNQPQHF